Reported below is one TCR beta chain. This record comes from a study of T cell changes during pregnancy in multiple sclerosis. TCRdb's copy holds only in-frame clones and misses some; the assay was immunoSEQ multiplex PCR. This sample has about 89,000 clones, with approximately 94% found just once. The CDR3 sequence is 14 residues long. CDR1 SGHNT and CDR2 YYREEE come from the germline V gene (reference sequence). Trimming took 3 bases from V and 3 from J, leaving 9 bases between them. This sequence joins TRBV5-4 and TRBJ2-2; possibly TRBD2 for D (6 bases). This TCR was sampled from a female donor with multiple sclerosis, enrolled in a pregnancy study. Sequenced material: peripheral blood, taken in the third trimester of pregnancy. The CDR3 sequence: CASSSGLYTGELFF. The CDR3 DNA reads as TGTGCCAGCAGCTCGGGACTGTACACCGGGGAGCTGTTTTTT.